This paragraph reports one T cell receptor (beta chain). Its antigen is undetermined. The data were obtained in a study of T-cell memory formation after mild COVID-19. TCRdb passed the 5' RACE reads through MiXCR, listing each CDR3 protein once. The sample contains approximately 500,000 distinct CDR3 sequences, roughly 23% of which appear only once. Overall study findings and caveats: Second-wave clones peaking on day 37 lacked confirmed SARS-CoV-2 specificity. Among CD4+ contracting clones, most were CM and EM, and CD8+ ones EMRA.

V shed 4 bases, J shed 4 bases, and the junction held 10 bases outside the gene matches. Germline loops: CDR1 SQVTM, CDR2 ANQGSEA. The CDR3 sequence is 14 residues long. The sequence derives from an adult woman who had mild COVID-19 (a few samples of this study predate the infection). Cell type and time point are not known. V gene TRBV29-1 combines with J gene TRBJ2-7; the match to TRBD2 covers 7 bases. The sequencing input was PBMCs or a T cell subset sorted from them (not recorded which). DNA for the CDR3: TGCAGCGTTGTTCCAGCGGGAACCATATACGAGCAGTACTTC. As protein: CSVVPAGTIYEQYF.